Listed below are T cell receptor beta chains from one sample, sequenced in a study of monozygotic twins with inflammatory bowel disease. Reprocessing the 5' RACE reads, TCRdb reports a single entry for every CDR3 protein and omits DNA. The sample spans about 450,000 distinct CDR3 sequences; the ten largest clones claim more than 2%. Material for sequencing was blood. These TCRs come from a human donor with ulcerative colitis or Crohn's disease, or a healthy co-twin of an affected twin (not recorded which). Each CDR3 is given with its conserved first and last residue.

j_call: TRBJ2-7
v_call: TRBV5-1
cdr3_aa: CASSLDGTSGTLQYF

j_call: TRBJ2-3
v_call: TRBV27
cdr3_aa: CASSPPNSLRAQYF

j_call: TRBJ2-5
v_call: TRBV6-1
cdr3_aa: CASRPGGGGQETQYF

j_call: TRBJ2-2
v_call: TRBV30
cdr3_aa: CACRGMGPDTGELFF

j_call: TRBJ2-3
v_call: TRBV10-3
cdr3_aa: CAISLTPYTDTQYF

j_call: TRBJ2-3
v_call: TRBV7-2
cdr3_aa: CASSPPGPSGLDTQYF

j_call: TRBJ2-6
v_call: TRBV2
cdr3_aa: CASRQGKTSGANVLTF

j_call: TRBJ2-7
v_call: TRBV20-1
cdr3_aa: CSARDTAFDSQNSYEQYF

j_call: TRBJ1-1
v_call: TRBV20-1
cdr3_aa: CSARPPGVEAFF

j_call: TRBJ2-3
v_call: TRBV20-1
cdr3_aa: CSAREGWTLTDTQYF

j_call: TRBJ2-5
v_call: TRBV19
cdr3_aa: CASTPGTSYQETQYF

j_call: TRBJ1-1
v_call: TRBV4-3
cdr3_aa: CASSQAAGMAEAFF

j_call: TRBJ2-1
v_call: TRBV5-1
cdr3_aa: CASSLYGQRGGDEQFF

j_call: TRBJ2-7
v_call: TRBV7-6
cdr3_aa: CASSLPGSVSYEQYF